The source of this T cell receptor (beta chain) is a study of T cells after posttransplantation cyclophosphamide. General observations from the study: Donor-recipient repertoire similarity was low at 1-2 months, rising over year one. Tissue-infiltrating T cells from skin or gut overlapped little with blood T cells. Recipient CMV seropositivity and CMV reactivation strongly tracked TRB clonality.

Germline-derived CDR1 and CDR2 are MGHRA and YSYEKL. CDR3 length equals 12 residues. V was cut by 0 bases and J by 7 bases, with 6 bases left in between. A marrow graft followed busulfan-fludarabine conditioning, with cyclophosphamide on days +3 and +4. Remarks on this clone: Antigen: not known.

Sequencing used immunoSEQ multiplex PCR; TCRdb keeps in-frame clones, though not all of them. Of roughly 20,000 clones in the sample, over 70% were seen once. The sample in question was PBMCs, obtained after an allogeneic stem cell transplant with post-transplant cyclophosphamide. The receptor's source is a young adult male patient who received an allogeneic stem cell transplant from a related donor, was CMV-positive, and had acute GVHD only. Part of the T cells may come from the graft donor. The rearrangement links TRBV4-1 to TRBJ1-2; no clear D. DNA for the CDR3: TGCGCCAGCAGCCAAGATGTCGGTGGCTACACCTTC. As protein: CASSQDVGGYTF.